The 5 T cell receptor beta chains below were found in one sample sequenced in a study of cytomegalovirus exposure and HLA in healthy donors. Researchers ran the PCR with 60 Vbeta and 13 Jbeta primers. TCRdb's table, derived via immunoSEQ multiplex PCR, lists solely in-frame clones and lacks some. The sample has 58,000 or so clones, about 75% seen once. Material: PBMCs. The receptors stem from a woman aged 40 to 50 in good health and CMV-seropositive.

This clone showed up just a few times. The chain joins TRBV5-8 to TRBJ2-7, with 9 bases identical to TRBD1. CDR1 is SGHTS, CDR2 YDEGEE, per germline. V was pared by 6 bases and J by 3 bases, with 7 bases of the junction left unmatched. This CDR3 region has 14 residues. The CDR3 DNA is TGTGCCAGCACTGTGGGACAGGGTCTCTACGAGCAGTACTTC. Translation gives CASTVGQGLYEQYF.

This clone was observed a handful of times. The rearrangement links TRBV7-9 to TRBJ2-3; no reliable D call. Per the germline V gene, CDR1 is SEHNR and CDR2 is FQNEAQ (reference sequence). The CDR3 consists of 12 residues. Deletions cut 4 bases from V and 3 bases from J, with 5 bases between. CDR3 nucleotide sequence: TGTGCCAGCAGCTATCAAACAGATACGCAGTATTTT. Translating gives CASSYQTDTQYF.

The gene calls are TRBV6-1 and TRBJ1-5; 7 bases are shared with TRBD1. J lost 6 bases, V lost 7 bases, and 9 bases had no gene match. The CDR3 is made up of 14 amino acids. Per the germline V gene, CDR1 is MNHNS and CDR2 is SASEGT. In nucleotides, the CDR3 is TGTGCCAGCAAGGAAGACAGGGTAGGTCAGCCCCAGCATTTT. It codes for CASKEDRVGQPQHF.

The gene calls are TRBV15 and TRBJ2-3; D remains ambiguous. Germline V gives CDR1 LNHNV, CDR2 YYDKDF (reference sequence). Trimming shortened V by 2 bases and J by 5 bases, and 5 bases separated the two germline ends. The CDR3 is 12 residues long. CDR3 bases: TGTGCCACCAGCAGACCTAGAGATACGCAGTATTTT. It encodes CATSRPRDTQYF.

The V call is TRBV5-1, the J call TRBJ2-2; a possible D gene is TRBD1 (5 bases). The CDR3 covers 15 residues. The ends were cut back, 4 bases at V and 0 bases at J, with 10 bases in the middle. The germline V gene encodes CDR1 SGHRS and CDR2 YFSETQ. The CDR3 coding sequence is TGCGCCAGCAGCAACCTAGGGGCGAACACCGGGGAGCTGTTTTTT. Translation gives CASSNLGANTGELFF. Drawing the rest from reference TRBV5-1 and TRBJ2-2, the complete variable domain is KAGVTQTPRYLIKTRGQQVTLSCSPISGHRSVSWYQQTPGQGLQFLFEYFSETQRNKGNFPGRFSGRQFSNSRSEMNVSTLELGDSALYLCASSNLGANTGELFFGEGSRLTVL.